This T cell receptor (beta chain) is drawn from a study of blood T cell repertoires in COVID-19. The wider study: Both acute and convalescent COVID-19 samples were obtained from the United States, Italy and Spain. T cells, B-cell-depleted T cells, or PBMCs provided the cDNA or gDNA that served as material.

Original handling: From reference gene primer amplification, estimates of nucleated cell counts were derived. The table came from immunoSEQ multiplex PCR; TCRdb's copy has only in-frame clones and leaves some out. D and trimming were read from the DNA, whereas the V and J calls and clone size are those reported in that table. This table has 180,000 or so clones, around 85% appearing once. This CDR3 comprises 11 residues. From germline, CDR1 is SGHRS and CDR2 YFSETQ. The ends were cut back, 4 bases at V and 7 bases at J, with 8 bases in the middle. This clonotype was sampled from a woman aged 55-70 years with acute or convalescent COVID-19. The V gene is TRBV5-1, the J gene TRBJ1-1; D is undetermined. The sample comprised peripheral blood. DNA for the CDR3: TGCGCCAGCAGCCTCGGAGGTGAAGCTTTCTTT. The encoded protein is CASSLGGEAFF. The full variable domain, rest sourced from reference TRBV5-1 and TRBJ1-1, is KAGVTQTPRYLIKTRGQQVTLSCSPISGHRSVSWYQQTPGQGLQFLFEYFSETQRNKGNFPGRFSGRQFSNSRSEMNVSTLELGDSALYLCASSLGGEAFFGQGTRLTVV.